This T cell receptor (beta chain) was recovered during a study of cytomegalovirus exposure and HLA in healthy donors. Trimming took 6 bases from V and 9 from J; bases not matched to a gene: 4. CDR3 length equals 13 residues. The germline V gene encodes CDR1 MNHNY and CDR2 SVGAGI (reference sequence). Study-wide results and caveats: In a later analysis, compared with equally common non-associated chains, HLA-associated beta chains were more expanded. Indistinguishable V segments, including TRBV6-2 and TRBV6-3, were excluded.

Primers for the PCR totalled 60 Vbeta and 13 Jbeta. Some clones are missing from TCRdb's copy, which holds only in-frame ones; the method was immunoSEQ multiplex PCR. Of 100,000 to 120,000 clones in the sample, around 85% were seen once. This clone appeared a few times. Its antigen is unknown. This TCR was sampled from a man aged 35 to 55 in good health and CMV-seronegative. The material sequenced was PBMCs. This chain joins TRBV6-6 and TRBJ1-6; 8 bases align to TRBD1. The CDR3 loop is CASSRGHGSPLHF. DNA for the CDR3: TGTGCCAGCAGCAGGGGGCACGGTTCACCCCTCCACTTT.